The entry below gives a single TCR beta chain sequence along with its context. Produced via immunoSEQ multiplex PCR; TCRdb's table is partial and in-frame only. Of about 180,000 clones listed, 90% are singletons. V shed 8 bases and J shed 2 bases, with 12 bases lying between them. The CDR3 covers 13 residues. Germline V gives CDR1 MNHEY, CDR2 SVGAGI. The record originates from a study of control samples from healthy donors and cancer patients. The TCR sequence derives from a woman in her 50s in good health. The chain combines TRBV6-5 with TRBJ1-2, with D tentatively TRBD1 (5 bases). The specimen was blood. CDR3 nucleotide sequence: TGTGCCAGCGCGAGGGCAGGGAACTATGGCTACACCTTC. This translates into CASARAGNYGYTF.